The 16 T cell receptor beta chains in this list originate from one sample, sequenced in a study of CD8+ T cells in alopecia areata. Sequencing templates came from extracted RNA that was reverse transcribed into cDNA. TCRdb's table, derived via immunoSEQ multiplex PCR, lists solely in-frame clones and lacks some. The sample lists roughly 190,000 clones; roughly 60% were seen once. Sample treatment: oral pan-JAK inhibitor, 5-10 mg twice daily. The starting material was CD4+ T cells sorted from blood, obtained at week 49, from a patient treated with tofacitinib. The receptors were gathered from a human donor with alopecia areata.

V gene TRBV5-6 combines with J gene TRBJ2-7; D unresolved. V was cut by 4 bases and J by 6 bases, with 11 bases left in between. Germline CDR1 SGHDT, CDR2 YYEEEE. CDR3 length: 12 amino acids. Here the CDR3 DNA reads TGTGCCAGCAGCCCGCAGGTGGGCGAGCAGTACTTC. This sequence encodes CASSPQVGEQYF.

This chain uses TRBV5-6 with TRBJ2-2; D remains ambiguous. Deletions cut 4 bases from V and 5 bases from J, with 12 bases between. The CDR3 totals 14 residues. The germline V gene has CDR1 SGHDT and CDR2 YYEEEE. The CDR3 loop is CASSPDPLTGELFF. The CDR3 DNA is TGTGCCAGCAGCCCGGACCCACTGACCGGGGAGCTGTTTTTT.

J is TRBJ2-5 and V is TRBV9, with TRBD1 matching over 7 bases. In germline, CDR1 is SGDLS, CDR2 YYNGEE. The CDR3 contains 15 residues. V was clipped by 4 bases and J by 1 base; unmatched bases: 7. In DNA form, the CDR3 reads TGTGCCAGCAGCTGGGGACAGACGTTCCAAGAGACCCAGTACTTC. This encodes CASSWGQTFQETQYF.

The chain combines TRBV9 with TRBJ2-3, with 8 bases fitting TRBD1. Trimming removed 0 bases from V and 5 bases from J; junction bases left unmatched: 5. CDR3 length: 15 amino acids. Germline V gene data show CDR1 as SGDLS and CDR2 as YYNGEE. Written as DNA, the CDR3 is TGTGCCAGCAGCGTAGAAGGACAGGGAATAGATACGCAGTATTTT. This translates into CASSVEGQGIDTQYF.

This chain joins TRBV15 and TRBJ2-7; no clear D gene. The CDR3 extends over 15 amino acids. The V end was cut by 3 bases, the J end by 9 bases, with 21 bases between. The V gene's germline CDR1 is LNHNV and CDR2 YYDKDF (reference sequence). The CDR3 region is CATSSETTTRGRQYF. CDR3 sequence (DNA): TGTGCCACCAGCAGTGAGACAACGACCCGAGGTAGGCAGTACTTC.

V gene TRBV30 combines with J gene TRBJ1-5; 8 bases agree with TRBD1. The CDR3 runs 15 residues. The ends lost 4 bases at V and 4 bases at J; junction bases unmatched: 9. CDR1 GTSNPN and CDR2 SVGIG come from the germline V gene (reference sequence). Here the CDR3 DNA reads TGTGCCTGGAAAGACAGGGGCCGCACAAATCAGCCCCAGCATTTT. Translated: CAWKDRGRTNQPQHF.

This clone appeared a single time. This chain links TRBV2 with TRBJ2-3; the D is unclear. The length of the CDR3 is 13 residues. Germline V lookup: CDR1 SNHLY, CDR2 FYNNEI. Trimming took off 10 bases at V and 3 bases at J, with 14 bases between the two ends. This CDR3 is CATAHEKTDTQYF. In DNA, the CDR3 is TGTGCCACCGCTCATGAGAAGACAGATACGCAGTATTTT.

The CDR3 sequence is CASSLGRNNSPLHF. The CDR3 bases are TGTGCCAGCAGCTTAGGCAGAAACAATTCACCCCTCCACTTT. The chain carries TRBV13 and TRBJ1-6; D is ambiguous. CDR1 is PRHDT and CDR2 is FYEKMQ in the germline V gene (reference sequence). The germline V and J ends were trimmed by 0 bases and 7 bases, with 7 bases remaining between them. The CDR3 totals 14 residues.

DNA of the CDR3: TGTGCCCAGGTGGTGGGTGGAGATACGCAGTATTTT. This sequence encodes CAQVVGGDTQYF. The chain links TRBV2 to TRBJ2-3; D unresolved. V was shortened by 11 bases and J by 5 bases, with 14 bases between the two germline ends. CDR1 is SNHLY, CDR2 FYNNEI, per germline. There are 12 residues in the CDR3.

The CDR3 DNA sequence: TGTGCCAGCAGCTTACCCCCGTGGGAAAAACTGTTTTTT. It encodes CASSLPPWEKLFF. The genes are TRBV5-4 and TRBJ1-4; no reliable D call. Deletions cut 2 bases from V and 8 bases from J, with 10 bases between. CDR1 and CDR2 from the germline V gene are SGHNT and YYREEE (reference sequence). This CDR3 is 13 amino acids long.

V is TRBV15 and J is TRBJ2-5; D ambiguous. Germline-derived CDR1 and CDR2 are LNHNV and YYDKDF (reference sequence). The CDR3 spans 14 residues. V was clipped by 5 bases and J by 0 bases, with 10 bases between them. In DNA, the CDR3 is TGTGCCACCAGCGGCCATTTGTACCAAGAGACCCAGTACTTC. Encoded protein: CATSGHLYQETQYF.

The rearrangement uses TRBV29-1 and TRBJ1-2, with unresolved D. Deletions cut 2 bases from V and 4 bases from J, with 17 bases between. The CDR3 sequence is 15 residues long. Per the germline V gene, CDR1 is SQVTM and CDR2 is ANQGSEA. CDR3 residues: CSVERVEGTPYGYTF. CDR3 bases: TGCAGCGTTGAACGCGTAGAGGGTACGCCCTATGGCTACACCTTC. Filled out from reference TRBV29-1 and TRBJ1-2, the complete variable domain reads SAVISQKPSRDICQRGTSLTIQCQVDSQVTMMFWYRQQPGQSLTLIATANQGSEATYESGFVIDKFPISRPNLTFSTLTVSNMSPEDSSIYLCSVERVEGTPYGYTFGSGTRLTVV.

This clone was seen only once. The CDR3 region is CAWSFTRNTEAFF. As DNA, the CDR3 is TGTGCCTGGAGTTTTACACGGAACACTGAAGCTTTCTTT. V usage is TRBV30 and J usage is TRBJ1-1; no definite D call. CDR1 GTSNPN and CDR2 SVGIG come from the germline V gene (reference sequence). This CDR3 is built from 13 residues. Trimming left V 2 bases short and J 1 base short, with 8 bases between.

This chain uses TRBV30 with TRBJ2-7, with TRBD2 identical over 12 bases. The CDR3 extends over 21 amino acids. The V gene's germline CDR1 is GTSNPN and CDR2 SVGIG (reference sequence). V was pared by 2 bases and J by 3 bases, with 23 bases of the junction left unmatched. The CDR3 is CAWSSNPPGIVTSGGFYEQYF. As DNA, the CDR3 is TGTGCCTGGAGTTCTAACCCGCCAGGGATTGTTACTAGCGGGGGGTTCTACGAGCAGTACTTC.

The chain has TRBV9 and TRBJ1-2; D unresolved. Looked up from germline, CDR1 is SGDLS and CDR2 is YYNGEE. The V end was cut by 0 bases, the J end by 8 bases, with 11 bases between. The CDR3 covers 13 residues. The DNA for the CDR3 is TGTGCCAGCAGCGTAGCGGCTTCGGAAGGCTACACCTTC. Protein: CASSVAASEGYTF.

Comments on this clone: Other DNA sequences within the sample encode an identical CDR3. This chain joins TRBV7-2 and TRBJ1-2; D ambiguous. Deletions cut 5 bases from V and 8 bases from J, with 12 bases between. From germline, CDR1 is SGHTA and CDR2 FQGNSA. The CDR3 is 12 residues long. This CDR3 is CASSPRTGGYTF. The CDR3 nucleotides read TGTGCCAGCAGCCCTCGGACGGGGGGCTACACCTTC.